A selection of T cell receptor beta chains follows, all from one sample in a study of cytomegalovirus exposure and HLA in healthy donors. The assay was immunoSEQ multiplex PCR, and TCRdb's table has in-frame clones only and misses some. The sample holds around 150,000 clones, around 80% seen once. The specimen sequenced was PBMCs. Receptor source: a male donor in good health and CMV-seronegative. Both conserved end residues are part of each CDR3. D genes are given only for firm matches. Expanded clones are given a class, and other clones once, few, many or no size at all.

abundance: few; v_gene: TRBV7-9; j_gene: TRBJ1-2; d_gene: TRBD1; CDR3aa: CASSPGQGSLFYGYTF; CDR3nt: TGTGCCAGCAGCCCCGGACAGGGCTCCCTATTTTATGGCTACACCTTC
abundance: .; v_gene: TRBV7-2; j_gene: TRBJ2-7; d_gene: TRBD2; CDR3aa: CASSLTSGSSYEQYF; CDR3nt: TGTGCCAGCAGCTTGACTAGCGGGAGCTCCTACGAGCAGTACTTC
abundance: .; v_gene: TRBV15; j_gene: TRBJ1-1; d_gene: TRBD1; CDR3aa: CATSRQGVTEAFF; CDR3nt: TGTGCCACCAGCAGACAGGGGGTCACTGAAGCTTTCTTT
abundance: .; v_gene: TRBV27; j_gene: TRBJ1-1; d_gene: TRBD1; CDR3aa: CASNPDRGQSTEAFF; CDR3nt: TGTGCCAGCAACCCGGACAGGGGGCAGAGCACTGAAGCTTTCTTT
abundance: .; v_gene: TRBV29-1; j_gene: TRBJ2-2; d_gene: .; CDR3aa: CSVVIAGELFF; CDR3nt: TGCAGCGTTGTTATAGCTGGGGAGCTGTTTTTT
abundance: .; v_gene: TRBV28; j_gene: TRBJ1-5; d_gene: TRBD1; CDR3aa: CASSVTGGESSNQPQHF; CDR3nt: TGTGCCAGCAGCGTGACAGGGGGCGAAAGTAGCAATCAGCCCCAGCATTTT
abundance: .; v_gene: TRBV11-2; j_gene: TRBJ1-1; d_gene: .; CDR3aa: CASSVEPGHFEAFF; CDR3nt: TGTGCCAGCAGCGTAGAACCGGGACACTTTGAAGCTTTCTTT
abundance: .; v_gene: TRBV19; j_gene: TRBJ2-3; d_gene: .; CDR3aa: CASSIEAPSTDTQYF; CDR3nt: TGTGCCAGTAGTATAGAGGCCCCGAGCACAGATACGCAGTATTTT
abundance: .; v_gene: TRBV13; j_gene: TRBJ1-1; d_gene: .; CDR3aa: CASSLGGTLAFF; CDR3nt: TGTGCCAGCAGCTTAGGCGGGACACTAGCTTTCTTT
abundance: once; v_gene: TRBV6-1; j_gene: TRBJ2-2; d_gene: TRBD1; CDR3aa: CASTGTGLNTGELFF; CDR3nt: TGTGCCAGCACGGGGACAGGACTAAACACCGGGGAGCTGTTTTTT
abundance: .; v_gene: TRBV7-3; j_gene: TRBJ2-7; d_gene: .; CDR3aa: CASSPHQGTGQYF; CDR3nt: TGTGCCAGCAGCCCCCACCAGGGAACTGGGCAGTACTTC
abundance: .; v_gene: TRBV10-3; j_gene: TRBJ2-7; d_gene: TRBD2; CDR3aa: CATYTSGGAYEQYF; CDR3nt: TGTGCCACCTACACTAGCGGGGGCGCCTACGAGCAGTACTTC
abundance: .; v_gene: TRBV5-8; j_gene: TRBJ2-5; d_gene: .; CDR3aa: CASSLGSQETQYF; CDR3nt: TGTGCCAGCAGCTTGGGCAGTCAAGAGACCCAGTACTTC
abundance: .; v_gene: TRBV27; j_gene: TRBJ2-7; d_gene: TRBD2; CDR3aa: CASSTTSGRPRGQYF; CDR3nt: TGTGCCAGCAGTACTACTAGCGGGAGGCCGCGGGGGCAGTACTTC
abundance: .; v_gene: TRBV7-9; j_gene: TRBJ2-3; d_gene: .; CDR3aa: CASSLEGAATDTQYF; CDR3nt: TGTGCCAGCAGCTTAGAGGGAGCGGCCACAGATACGCAGTATTTT
abundance: .; v_gene: TRBV19; j_gene: TRBJ2-2; d_gene: .; CDR3aa: CASSTGWNTGELFF; CDR3nt: TGTGCCAGTAGCACAGGGTGGAACACCGGGGAGCTGTTTTTT
abundance: .; v_gene: TRBV5-4; j_gene: TRBJ2-2; d_gene: TRBD2; CDR3aa: CASSLRLAGGAGELFF; CDR3nt: TGTGCCAGCAGCTTGCGACTAGCGGGGGGCGCCGGGGAGCTGTTTTTT
abundance: .; v_gene: TRBV5-1; j_gene: TRBJ1-2; d_gene: TRBD1; CDR3aa: CASSEDRDGYTF; CDR3nt: TGCGCCAGCAGCGAAGACAGGGATGGTTACACCTTC
abundance: .; v_gene: TRBV4-1; j_gene: TRBJ2-7; d_gene: TRBD2; CDR3aa: CASSQREGEGYEQYF; CDR3nt: TGCGCCAGCAGCCAACGGGAGGGTGAGGGCTACGAGCAGTACTTC
abundance: .; v_gene: TRBV19; j_gene: TRBJ1-5; d_gene: TRBD1; CDR3aa: CASSPGTAFRPQHF; CDR3nt: TGTGCCAGTAGTCCCGGGACAGCCTTTCGGCCCCAGCATTTT
abundance: once; v_gene: TRBV7-3; j_gene: TRBJ2-3; d_gene: TRBD2; CDR3aa: CASSPTSGVVDTQYF; CDR3nt: TGTGCCAGCAGCCCCACTAGCGGGGTGGTGGATACGCAGTATTTT
abundance: .; v_gene: TRBV6-1; j_gene: TRBJ2-3; d_gene: TRBD2; CDR3aa: CASSDPSGTSGRGTDTQYF; CDR3nt: TGTGCCAGCAGTGACCCATCCGGGACTAGCGGGAGAGGCACCGATACGCAGTATTTT
abundance: .; v_gene: TRBV18; j_gene: TRBJ2-7; d_gene: TRBD2; CDR3aa: CASSSGLAGYYEQYF; CDR3nt: TGTGCCAGCTCATCCGGACTAGCGGGATACTACGAGCAGTACTTC
abundance: .; v_gene: TRBV28; j_gene: TRBJ2-1; d_gene: TRBD2; CDR3aa: CASSSRLAGGPEQFF; CDR3nt: TGTGCCAGCAGCTCCAGACTAGCGGGAGGACCTGAGCAGTTCTTC
abundance: .; v_gene: TRBV5-1; j_gene: TRBJ2-5; d_gene: TRBD1; CDR3aa: CASSLFPGTGVTQETQYF; CDR3nt: TGCGCCAGCAGCTTGTTCCCCGGGACAGGGGTCACCCAAGAGACCCAGTACTTC
abundance: .; v_gene: TRBV7-9; j_gene: TRBJ2-7; d_gene: .; CDR3aa: CSSSLGSSYEQYF; CDR3nt: TGTTCCAGCAGCTTAGGGAGTTCCTACGAGCAGTACTTC
abundance: once; v_gene: TRBV9; j_gene: TRBJ2-4; d_gene: .; CDR3aa: CASSPSGARKDIQYF; CDR3nt: TGTGCCAGCAGCCCTTCAGGGGCACGCAAAGACATTCAGTACTTC
abundance: .; v_gene: TRBV5-1; j_gene: TRBJ2-7; d_gene: .; CDR3aa: CASKFQGTYEQYF; CDR3nt: TGCGCCAGCAAATTCCAGGGTACCTACGAGCAGTACTTC
abundance: once; v_gene: TRBV5-1; j_gene: TRBJ2-1; d_gene: .; CDR3aa: CASSLAPKGYNEQFF; CDR3nt: TGCGCCAGCAGCTTGGCTCCAAAGGGGTACAATGAGCAGTTCTTC
abundance: few; v_gene: TRBV25-1; j_gene: TRBJ2-7; d_gene: TRBD1; CDR3aa: CASSPRTGVHEQYF; CDR3nt: TGTGCCAGCAGTCCTCGGACAGGGGTCCACGAGCAGTACTTC
abundance: .; v_gene: TRBV7-6; j_gene: TRBJ2-1; d_gene: TRBD2; CDR3aa: CASSSPGLAGGSSYNEQFF; CDR3nt: TGTGCCAGCAGCTCACCGGGACTAGCGGGGGGGAGCTCCTACAATGAGCAGTTCTTC
abundance: .; v_gene: TRBV18; j_gene: TRBJ1-4; d_gene: TRBD1; CDR3aa: CASSSGTAAGGEKLFF; CDR3nt: TGTGCCAGCTCATCCGGGACAGCGGCAGGTGGGGAAAAACTGTTTTTT
abundance: .; v_gene: TRBV7-9; j_gene: TRBJ2-2; d_gene: .; CDR3aa: CASSSRGTGELFF; CDR3nt: TGTGCCAGCAGCTCCAGGGGCACCGGGGAGCTGTTTTTT
abundance: .; v_gene: TRBV6-5; j_gene: TRBJ2-5; d_gene: TRBD1; CDR3aa: CASRDYRDSLETQYF; CDR3nt: TGTGCCAGCAGGGATTACCGGGACAGCTTAGAGACCCAGTACTTC
abundance: .; v_gene: TRBV18; j_gene: TRBJ2-7; d_gene: .; CDR3aa: CASSPTESYEQYF; CDR3nt: TGTGCCAGCTCACCAACGGAGTCCTACGAGCAGTACTTC
abundance: few; v_gene: TRBV5-5; j_gene: TRBJ2-7; d_gene: TRBD1; CDR3aa: CASSQMRQGSSYEQYF; CDR3nt: TGTGCCAGCAGCCAGATGCGACAGGGAAGTTCCTACGAGCAGTACTTC
abundance: .; v_gene: TRBV7-3; j_gene: TRBJ1-3; d_gene: .; CDR3aa: CASSLDGSFSGNTIYF; CDR3nt: TGTGCCAGCAGCTTGGACGGGAGTTTCTCTGGAAACACCATATATTTT
abundance: few; v_gene: TRBV27; j_gene: TRBJ2-3; d_gene: TRBD2; CDR3aa: CASSFLAGGRDTQYF; CDR3nt: TGTGCCAGCAGTTTCCTAGCGGGAGGGAGAGATACGCAGTATTTT
abundance: .; v_gene: TRBV5-1; j_gene: TRBJ2-1; d_gene: TRBD2; CDR3aa: CASSLFSGSVASNEQFF; CDR3nt: TGCGCCAGCAGCCTGTTTAGCGGGAGCGTCGCATCGAATGAGCAGTTCTTC